The 19 T cell receptor beta chains reported below all come from one sample, sequenced in a study of metastatic and nonmetastatic thyroid tumors. TCRdb re-analyzed the PCR reads using MiXCR. The profile shows some 50,000 clones, approximately 20% of them singletons. Not a single patient had been given any form of treatment at any point before undergoing thyroid surgery. Sequenced material: blood. The receptors derive from a male donor with papillary thyroid cancer or a benign thyroid nodule (not recorded which). Some clones in this sample may be carry-over from other donors' samples.

The sample holds many counts of this clone. The chain has TRBV10-2 and TRBJ1-5; D unclear. V was pared by 2 bases and J by 0 bases, with 17 bases between. The CDR3 sequence is 18 residues long. Germline lookup yields CDR1 WSHSY and CDR2 SAAADI. The CDR3, as DNA: TGCGCCAGCAGTGAGAAGTGGGAGGGAATATTTAGCAATCAGCCCCAGCATTTT. This codes for CASSEKWEGIFSNQPQHF.

This clone was seen many times. V gene TRBV15 combines with J gene TRBJ1-5, with no clear D. Trimming left V 1 base short and J 11 bases short, with 24 bases between. In germline, CDR1 is LNHNV, CDR2 YYDKDF (reference sequence). The length of the CDR3 is 17 residues. For the CDR3, the DNA is TGTGCCACCAGCAGAGGCGGACTCACGGTGAAGGTTGGTACCCAGCATTTT. This gives the protein CATSRGGLTVKVGTQHF.

This clone was counted many times. The chain recombines TRBV27 with TRBJ2-7; D possibly corresponds to TRBD1 (6 bases). Germline CDR1 reads MNHEY; CDR2 reads SMNVEV (reference sequence). V lost 1 base and J 6 bases, leaving 13 bases between the germline ends. This CDR3 is built from 14 residues. The CDR3, as DNA: TGTGCCAGCAGTTTATATCTGACAGGAGGCGAGCAGTACTTC. It specifies CASSLYLTGGEQYF.

V gene TRBV20-1 combines with J gene TRBJ2-3, with D possibly TRBD2 on 6 matching bases. Germline CDR1 and CDR2: DFQATT and SNEGSKA (reference sequence). This CDR3 spans 15 amino acids. Trimming took off 4 bases at V and 2 bases at J, with 16 bases between the two ends. The CDR3 sequence is CSANLGGSLTDTQYF. The CDR3 nucleotides are TGCAGTGCTAACCTTGGAGGGTCTCTCACAGATACGCAGTATTTT.

The chain carries TRBV5-1 and TRBJ1-1, with a tentative D call TRBD1 (6 bases). V was clipped by 0 bases and J by 5 bases, with 14 bases between them. The germline gives CDR1 SGHRS, CDR2 YFSETQ. The CDR3 extends over 15 amino acids. This CDR3 reads CASSLGAGVLTEAFF. CDR3 coding DNA: TGCGCCAGCAGCTTGGGGGCAGGGGTCTTAACTGAAGCTTTCTTT.

In its sample, this clone is medium-sized. CDR3 coding DNA: TGCGCCAGCAGCTTGACTAGCGGGGTATTCCAAGAGACCCAGTACTTC. Translation gives CASSLTSGVFQETQYF. The rearrangement uses TRBV5-1 and TRBJ2-5; 10 bases agree with TRBD2. CDR1 and CDR2 (germline): SGHRS, YFSETQ. V lost 1 base, J lost 1 base, and 4 bases stayed unmatched. CDR3 length equals 16 residues.

Worth noting for this clone: The conserved phenylalanine or tryptophan normally closing the CDR3 is absent here, so this likely arose from a read error. No DNA is shown, since the ends of the CDR3 on it are uncertain; the CDR3 is the one TCRdb lists. CDR3 sequence reads: CASSAQGGNYGCTS. The rearrangement joins TRBV6-1 to TRBJ1-2; the table calls TRBD1, which could not be checked here. A total of 14 residues make up the CDR3, ends included. Germline loops: CDR1 MNHNS, CDR2 SASEGT.

This clone was picked up many times. The CDR3 sequence: CASSPRTGENTGELFF. The CDR3 nucleotides read TGTGCCAGCAGTCCCCGGACAGGGGAGAACACCGGGGAGCTGTTTTTT. The rearrangement uses TRBV6-1 and TRBJ2-2; TRBD1 matches 9 bases. With V trimmed by 5 bases and J by 1 base, 5 bases remained unmatched. The CDR3 spans 16 residues. Looked up from germline, CDR1 is MNHNS and CDR2 is SASEGT.

This clone was counted ten times or more. This rearrangement joins TRBV7-2 to TRBJ1-1, with D unclear. Trimming removed 0 bases from V and 0 bases from J, with 8 bases in between. CDR1 SGHTA and CDR2 FQGNSA come from the germline V gene. The CDR3 extends over 15 amino acids. In DNA, the CDR3 is TGTGCCAGCAGCTTAGCAGGGCCATTGAACACTGAAGCTTTCTTT. Its protein is CASSLAGPLNTEAFF. Based on the CDR3 plus reference TRBV7-2 and TRBJ1-1, the full variable domain is GAGVSQSPSNKVTEKGKDVELRCDPISGHTALYWYRQSLGQGLEFLIYFQGNSAPDKSGLPSDRFSAERTGGSVSTLTIQRTQQEDSAVYLCASSLAGPLNTEAFFGQGTRLTVV.

Concerning this clone: The junction and the germline gene differ at one end; a read error may be behind it. The J gene is TRBJ2-7, the V gene TRBV3-1; perhaps D is TRBD1 or TRBD2 (6 bases each). Per germline, CDR1 LGHDT and CDR2 YNNKEL (reference sequence). The CDR3 runs 15 residues. CDR3 bases: TGTGCCAGTAGCCAAGGGGGGCTAATGAGCTACGATCAGTACTTC. Translation gives CASSQGGLMSYDQYF.

In its sample, this clone was seen many times. This clone may be a read error of a much larger clone one base away. The chain recombines TRBV6-1 with TRBJ1-1; a possible D gene is TRBD1 (5 bases). This CDR3 comprises 14 residues. Germline values: CDR1 MNHNS, CDR2 SASEGT. CDR3 coding DNA: TGTGCCAGCAGCTCCGGGACTTTGAACACTGAAGCTTCCTTT. It yields the protein CASSSGTLNTEASF.

The rearrangement joins TRBV5-1 to TRBJ2-1; 8 nucleotides line up with TRBD2. The ends lost 0 bases at V and 0 bases at J; junction bases unmatched: 8. CDR1 is SGHRS, CDR2 YFSETQ, per germline. The CDR3 contains 18 residues. In nucleotides, the CDR3 is TGCGCCAGCAGCTTGGAGCCTAGCGGGCAGAGCTCCTACAATGAGCAGTTCTTC. This encodes CASSLEPSGQSSYNEQFF.

Notes on this clone: One end of the junction fails to match germline, which may point to a read error. V is TRBV6-1 and J is TRBJ2-6, with 7 bases lining up with TRBD1. Germline V gene data show CDR1 as MNHNS and CDR2 as SASEGT. This CDR3 spans 18 amino acids. DNA for the CDR3: TGTTCCAGCAGTGAGAGGAGAGGGGGCGGGTCTGGGGCCAACGTCCTCACTTTC. This gives the protein CSSSERRGGGSGANVLTF.

This clone was counted a single time. This chain uses TRBV3-1 with TRBJ2-2; 10 nucleotides agree with TRBD2. The CDR3 spans 15 residues. The germline V gene encodes CDR1 LGHDT and CDR2 YNNKEL (reference sequence). Trimming at V came to 1 base and at J to 6 bases, leaving 2 bases not matched to a gene. The CDR3: CASSQGSGRAGELFF. In nucleotides, the CDR3 is TGTGCCAGCAGCCAAGGCAGCGGGAGGGCCGGGGAGCTGTTTTTT. The full variable domain, completed using reference TRBV3-1 and TRBJ2-2, is DTAVSQTPKYLVTQMGNDKSIKCEQNLGHDTMYWYKQDSKKFLKIMFSYNNKELIINETVPNRFSPKSPDKAHLNLHINSLELGDSAVYFCASSQGSGRAGELFFGEGSRLTVL.

This clone was detected many times. V usage is TRBV5-1 and J usage is TRBJ1-5; weak D call: TRBD1 (5 bases). CDR1 and CDR2 (germline): SGHRS, YFSETQ. The CDR3 extends over 15 amino acids. V lost 0 bases, J lost 5 bases, and 12 bases lay in between. CDR3 sequence (DNA): TGCGCCAGCAGCTTGGAAGGCAGGGTCCATCAGCCCCAGCATTTT. Amino acids: CASSLEGRVHQPQHF.

This clone was seen ten or more times. This may arise from a read error, as a much more abundant clone is one base away. This chain connects TRBV6-5 to TRBJ1-1; 9 nucleotides agree with TRBD1. The CDR3 is 14 residues long. Germline CDR1 is MNHEY and CDR2 is SVGAGI. The CDR3 DNA is TGTGCCAGCAGTTACAGGGGACAGGGTAATTGGGCTCTCTTT. Translating gives CASSYRGQGNWALF.

This clone was picked up many times. The rearrangement joins TRBV6-1 to TRBJ2-6; D is undetermined. CDR1 and CDR2 (germline): MNHNS, SASEGT. CDR3 length: 15 residues. Trimming removed 2 bases from V and 0 bases from J, with 5 bases in between. CDR3 in amino acids: CASSEQISGANVLTF. The CDR3 nucleotides read TGTGCCAGCAGTGAACAAATCTCTGGGGCCAACGTCCTGACTTTC.

The V and J genes are TRBV12-3 or TRBV12-4 and TRBJ1-1; 10 bases align to TRBD1. V lost 5 bases, J lost 4 bases, and 7 bases stayed unmatched. The CDR3 has 15 residues. The CDR3 protein is CASSRRDRGGTEAFF. CDR3 nucleotides: TGTGCCAGCAGTCGGAGGGACAGGGGAGGCACTGAAGCTTTCTTT.

A single count supports this clone. The chain couples TRBV4-1 to TRBJ1-2; 8 nucleotides align to TRBD1. The germline gives CDR1 MGHRA, CDR2 YSYEKL. This CDR3 contains 15 residues. Losses at the gene ends were 2 bases for V and 7 bases for J; bases not matched to a gene: 9. The CDR3 spells CASSQLPGQGGGYTF. The CDR3 DNA sequence: TGCGCCAGCAGCCAATTACCTGGACAGGGCGGTGGCTACACCTTC.